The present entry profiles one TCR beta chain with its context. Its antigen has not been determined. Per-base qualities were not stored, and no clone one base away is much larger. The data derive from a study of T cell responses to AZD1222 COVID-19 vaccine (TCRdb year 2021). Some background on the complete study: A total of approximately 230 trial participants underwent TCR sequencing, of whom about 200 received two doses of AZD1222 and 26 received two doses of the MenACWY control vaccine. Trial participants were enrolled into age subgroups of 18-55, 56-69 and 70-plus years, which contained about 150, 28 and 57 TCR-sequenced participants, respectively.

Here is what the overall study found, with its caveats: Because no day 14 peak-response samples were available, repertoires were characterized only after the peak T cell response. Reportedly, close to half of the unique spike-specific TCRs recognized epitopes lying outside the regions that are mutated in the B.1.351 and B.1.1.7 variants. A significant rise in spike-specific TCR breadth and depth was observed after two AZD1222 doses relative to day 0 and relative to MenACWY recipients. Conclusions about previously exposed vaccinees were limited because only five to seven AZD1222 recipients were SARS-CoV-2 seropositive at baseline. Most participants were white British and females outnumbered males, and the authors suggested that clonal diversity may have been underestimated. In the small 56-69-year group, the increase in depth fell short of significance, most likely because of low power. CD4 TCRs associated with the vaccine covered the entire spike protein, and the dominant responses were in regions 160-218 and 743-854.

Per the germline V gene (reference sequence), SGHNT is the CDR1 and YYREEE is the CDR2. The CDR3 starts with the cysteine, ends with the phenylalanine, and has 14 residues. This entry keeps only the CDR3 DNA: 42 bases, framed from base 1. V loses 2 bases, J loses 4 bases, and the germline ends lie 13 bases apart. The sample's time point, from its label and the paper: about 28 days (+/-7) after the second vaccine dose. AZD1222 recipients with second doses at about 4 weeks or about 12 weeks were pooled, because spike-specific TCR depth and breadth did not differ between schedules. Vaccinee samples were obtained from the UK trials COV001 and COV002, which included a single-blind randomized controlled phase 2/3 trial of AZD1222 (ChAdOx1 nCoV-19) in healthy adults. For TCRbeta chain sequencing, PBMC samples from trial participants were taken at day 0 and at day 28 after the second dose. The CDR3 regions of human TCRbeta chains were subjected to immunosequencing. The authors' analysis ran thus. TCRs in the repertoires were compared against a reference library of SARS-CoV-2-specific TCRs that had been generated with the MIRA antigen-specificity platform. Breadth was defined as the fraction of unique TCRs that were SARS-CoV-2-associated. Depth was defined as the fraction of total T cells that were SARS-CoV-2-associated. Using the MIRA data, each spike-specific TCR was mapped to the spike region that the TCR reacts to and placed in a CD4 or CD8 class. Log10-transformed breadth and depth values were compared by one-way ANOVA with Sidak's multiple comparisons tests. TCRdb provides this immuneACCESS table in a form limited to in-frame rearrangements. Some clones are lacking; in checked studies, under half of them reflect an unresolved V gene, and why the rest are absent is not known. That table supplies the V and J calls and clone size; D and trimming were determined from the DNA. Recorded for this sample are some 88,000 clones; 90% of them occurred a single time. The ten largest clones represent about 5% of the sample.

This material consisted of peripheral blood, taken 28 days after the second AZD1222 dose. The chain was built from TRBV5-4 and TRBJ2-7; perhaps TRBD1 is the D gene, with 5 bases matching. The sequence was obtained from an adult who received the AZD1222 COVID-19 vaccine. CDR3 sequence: CASSLDSLGYEQYF. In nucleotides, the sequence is TGTGCCAGCAGCTTAGACAGCCTAGGGTACGAGCAGTACTTC.